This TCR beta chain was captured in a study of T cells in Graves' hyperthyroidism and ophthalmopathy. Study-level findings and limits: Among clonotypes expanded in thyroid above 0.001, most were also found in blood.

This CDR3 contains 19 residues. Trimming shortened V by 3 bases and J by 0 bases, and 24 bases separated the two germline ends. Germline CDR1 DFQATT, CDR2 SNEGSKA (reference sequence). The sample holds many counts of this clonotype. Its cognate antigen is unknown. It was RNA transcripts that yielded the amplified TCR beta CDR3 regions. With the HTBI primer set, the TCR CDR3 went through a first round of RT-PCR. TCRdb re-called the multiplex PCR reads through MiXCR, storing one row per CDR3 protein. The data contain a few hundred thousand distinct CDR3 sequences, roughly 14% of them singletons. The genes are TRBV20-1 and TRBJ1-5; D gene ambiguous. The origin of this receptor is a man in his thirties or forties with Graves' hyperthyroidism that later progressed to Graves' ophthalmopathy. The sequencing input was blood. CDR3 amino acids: CSASWGSPYTADSNQPQHF. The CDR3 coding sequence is TGCAGTGCTAGTTGGGGATCTCCTTATACAGCGGATAGCAATCAGCCCCAGCATTTT.